This T cell receptor (beta chain) was sequenced in a study of PD-L1 blockade in urothelial cancer. Across the study: Male sex and bladder-origin urothelial cancer were recorded for twenty-five of 29 patients. Counts from blood samples showed a median of about 150,000 T cells.

Measured with immunoSEQ multiplex PCR; TCRdb has only the in-frame clones, and not every one. This sample yields about 74,000 clones, of which roughly 90% are seen a single time; over 4% belongs to the top ten. V lost 2 bases, J lost 7 bases, and 8 bases stayed unmatched. This CDR3 region has 14 residues. The germline V gene has CDR1 MNHNY and CDR2 SVGAGI (reference sequence). The time point was: pretreatment peripheral blood. The J gene is TRBJ2-7, the V gene TRBV6-6, with 7 bases fitting TRBD1. The receptor was isolated from an older man with urothelial cancer. The sample in question was PBMCs, obtained around atezolizumab (anti-PD-L1) treatment. DNA of the CDR3: TGTGCCAGCAGTTACAAAACCCCAGGGGGAGAGCAGTACTTC. As protein: CASSYKTPGGEQYF.